The rows below give T cell receptor beta chains drawn from one sample of a study of OX40 agonist ivuxolimab in advanced cancers. Method: immunoSEQ multiplex PCR; TCRdb's copy keeps in-frame clones and lacks some. Of around 100,000 clones listed, 90% are singletons. Source: CD4+ or CD8+ T cells sorted from blood, taken in a trial of the OX40 agonist ivuxolimab. These receptors came from an adult with an advanced solid tumor such as melanoma, head and neck, liver or kidney cancer. The CDR3 runs from the conserved cysteine through the conserved F or W. The D gene is left open where the match is weak. Clone size, where shown, is once, few, many, or a class for clones that have expanded.

J | size | D | V | CDR3 | DNA
TRBJ1-4 | - | TRBD1 | TRBV5-4 | CASSFGQGGREKLFF | TGTGCCAGCAGCTTTGGACAGGGGGGGCGGGAAAAACTGTTTTTT
TRBJ2-7 | - | TRBD1 | TRBV7-2 | CASSRQVAGGNEQYF | TGTGCCAGCAGCCGACAGGTGGCAGGGGGCAACGAGCAGTACTTC
TRBJ1-1 | - | - | TRBV4-3 | CASSLAVNTEAFF | TGCGCCAGCAGCCTCGCAGTGAACACTGAAGCTTTCTTT
TRBJ1-4 | - | TRBD1 | TRBV5-1 | CASSAQGATNEKLFF | TGCGCCAGCAGCGCACAGGGGGCAACTAATGAAAAACTGTTTTTT
TRBJ2-1 | once | - | TRBV28 | CASHRGDPEQFF | TGTGCCAGCCACCGTGGGGATCCTGAGCAGTTCTTC
TRBJ2-2 | once | TRBD2 | TRBV6-6 | CASSYSSGSVGGELFF | TGTGCCAGCAGTTACTCTAGCGGGAGTGTTGGCGGGGAGCTGTTTTTT
TRBJ2-3 | once | - | TRBV4-1 | CASSQAGTSNTDTQYF | TGCGCCAGCAGCCAGGCCGGGACTTCCAACACAGATACGCAGTATTTT
TRBJ1-2 | - | - | TRBV5-4 | CASRNKSQSGYYGYTF | TGTGCCAGCAGAAATAAATCGCAATCGGGCTACTATGGCTACACCTTC
TRBJ2-5 | - | - | TRBV18 | CASSPMERETQYF | TGTGCCAGCTCACCAATGGAGAGAGAGACCCAGTACTTC
TRBJ2-1 | - | - | TRBV4-3 | CASSQDLRVTYNEQFF | TGCGCCAGCAGCCAAGATCTGAGAGTAACCTACAATGAGCAGTTCTTC
TRBJ2-7 | few | - | TRBV25-1 | CASSEGYEQYF | TGTGCCAGCAGTGAAGGGTACGAGCAGTACTTC
TRBJ2-7 | - | - | TRBV6-5 | CASSYSGMGKYEQYF | TGTGCCAGCAGTTACTCGGGGATGGGGAAGTACGAGCAGTACTTC
TRBJ1-5 | - | TRBD1 | TRBV19 | CASSILGQSYNQPQHF | TGTGCCAGTAGTATCTTGGGACAGTCCTACAATCAGCCCCAGCATTTT
TRBJ1-5 | - | TRBD1 | TRBV7-2 | CASSRNPGGGQPQHF | TGTGCCAGCAGCCGAAATCCAGGGGGCGGTCAGCCCCAGCATTTT
TRBJ2-1 | - | - | TRBV9 | CASSVVGGTFYNEQFF | TGTGCCAGCAGCGTAGTAGGAGGAACGTTCTACAATGAGCAGTTCTTC
TRBJ2-6 | - | TRBD2 | TRBV7-2 | CASSSRTSSGANVLTF | TGTGCCAGCAGCTCACGGACTAGTTCTGGGGCCAACGTCCTGACTTTC